The 24 T cell receptor beta chains given below trace back to one sample, sequenced in a study of vaccination effects on CD4 cells after COVID-19. CD4+ T cells were isolated after roughly nine days of culture. Some clones are missing from TCRdb's copy, which holds only in-frame ones; the method was immunoSEQ multiplex PCR. The sample consists of over 45,000 clones, 60% to 85% of them appearing once. These receptors' targets are unknown. The input for sequencing was CD4+ T cells from PBMCs cultured without peptide, taken before COVID-19 vaccination. These receptors were obtained from a human donor who received a COVID-19 vaccine.

The V gene is TRBV14, the J gene TRBJ1-6, with D possibly TRBD1 on 5 matching bases. In germline, CDR1 is SGHDN, CDR2 FVKESK. Trimming removed 0 bases at V and 4 bases at J, with 13 bases between. The CDR3 totals 17 residues. The CDR3 DNA is TGTGCCAGCAGCCAAGATACGGGACTCGGATATAATTCACCCCTCCACTTT. It translates to CASSQDTGLGYNSPLHF.

This clone is medium-sized. The chain couples TRBV3-1 (or the pseudogene TRBV3-2) to TRBJ2-5, with 12 bases fitting TRBD2. The CDR3 covers 16 residues. In germline, CDR1 is LGHDT, CDR2 YNNKEL (reference sequence). V lost 3 bases, J lost 1 base, and 3 bases stayed unmatched. CDR3 bases: TGTGCCAGCAGCCACCCTAGCGGGGGGGCCCAAGAGACCCAGTACTTC. Protein product: CASSHPSGGAQETQYF.

V usage is TRBV10-1 and J usage is TRBJ2-1; 8 nucleotides align to TRBD2. V lost 5 bases to trimming and J lost 0 bases; unmatched junction nucleotides: 6. The CDR3 is 16 amino acids. Germline assignment: CDR1 WNHNN and CDR2 SYGVQD (reference sequence). CDR3 in amino acids: CASSLRGGVSYNEQFF. CDR3 nucleotide sequence: TGCGCCAGCAGTCTCCGGGGGGGGGTCTCCTACAATGAGCAGTTCTTC.

The genes are TRBV2 and TRBJ2-3, with 7 bases fitting TRBD1. Per the germline V gene, CDR1 is SNHLY and CDR2 is FYNNEI. The CDR3 runs 13 residues. Trimming at V came to 6 bases and at J to 4 bases, leaving 4 bases not matched to a gene. The CDR3 is CASRGTAADTQYF. The DNA of the CDR3 is TGTGCCAGCAGGGGGACAGCAGCAGATACGCAGTATTTT. Full variable domain (remainder filled in from reference TRBV2 and TRBJ2-3): EPEVTQTPSHQVTQMGQEVILRCVPISNHLYFYWYRQILGQKVEFLVSFYNNEISEKSEIFDDQFSVERPDGSNFTLKIRSTKLEDSAMYFCASRGTAADTQYFGPGTRLTVL.

This chain uses TRBV28 with TRBJ1-2; D not certain. The CDR3 has 12 amino acids. The V end lost 4 bases, the J end lost 4 bases, and 7 bases lay between the germline ends. Germline assignment: CDR1 MDHEN and CDR2 SYDVKM. CDR3 in amino acids: CASSWGGYGYTF. DNA of the CDR3: TGTGCCAGCAGTTGGGGAGGCTATGGCTACACCTTC.

The V and J genes are TRBV5-6 and TRBJ1-1; D is ambiguous. Between the trimmed V and J ends, which lost 1 base and 3 bases, there was a span of 13 bases. The length of the CDR3 is 15 residues. Germline-derived CDR1 and CDR2 are SGHDT and YYEEEE. CDR3 sequence (DNA): TGTGCCAGCAGCTTGTCCTCGGGATCCTACACTGAAGCTTTCTTT. This gives the protein CASSLSSGSYTEAFF. The full variable domain, in which reference TRBV5-6 and TRBJ1-1 provide the parts outside the CDR3, is DAGVTQSPTHLIKTRGQQVTLRCSPKSGHDTVSWYQQALGQGPQFIFQYYEEEERQRGNFPDRFSGHQFPNYSSELNVNALLLGDSALYLCASSLSSGSYTEAFFGQGTRLTVV.

The V call is TRBV6-5, the J call TRBJ1-3; D gene uncertain. CDR3 length: 15 residues. CDR1 is MNHEY, CDR2 SVGAGI, per germline. Trimming shortened V by 4 bases and J by 4 bases, and 14 bases separated the two germline ends. The CDR3 protein is CASSSWTRSGNTIYF. CDR3 nucleotide sequence: TGTGCCAGCAGTTCCTGGACGCGCTCGGGAAACACCATATATTTT.

This clone came up once. The genes are TRBV6-1 and TRBJ2-3; TRBD1 aligns across 8 bases. The CDR3 has 14 residues. With V trimmed by 3 bases and J by 4 bases, 3 bases remained unmatched. The germline V gene has CDR1 MNHNS and CDR2 SASEGT. This CDR3 reads CASSEPQGADTQYF. In nucleotides, the CDR3 is TGTGCCAGCAGTGAGCCACAGGGGGCAGATACGCAGTATTTT.

The CDR3 bases are TGTGCCACCAGAGCTGAAGGGACAGGCATTTATCAGCCCCAGCATTTT. Amino acids: CATRAEGTGIYQPQHF. This chain joins TRBV15 and TRBJ1-5, with 8 bases that match TRBD1. Germline assignment: CDR1 LNHNV and CDR2 YYDKDF (reference sequence). This CDR3 has 16 amino acids. V was pared by 6 bases and J by 5 bases, with 12 bases of the junction left unmatched.

The chain employs TRBV7-3 and TRBJ2-3; possibly TRBD2 for D (7 bases). Germline lookup yields CDR1 SGHTA and CDR2 FQGTGA. V lost 5 bases and J lost 5, with 17 bases in between. CDR3 length: 15 residues. CDR3 DNA sequence: TGTGCCAGCAGCCACCGTCGGGGGGCGGAAGATACGCAGTATTTT. Amino acids: CASSHRRGAEDTQYF.

V gene TRBV5-1 combines with J gene TRBJ1-3, with a possible D match to TRBD1 (6 bases). Germline values: CDR1 SGHRS, CDR2 YFSETQ. There are 15 residues in the CDR3. V gave up 5 bases and J gave up 2 bases, with 14 bases separating them. The CDR3 DNA sequence: TGCGCCAGCAGTCCGAACTGGGGGCCTGGAAACACCATATATTTT. As protein: CASSPNWGPGNTIYF.

The CDR3 bases are TGTGCCAGCAGTGAAGCCGGGAGCCCTAAGGCCTACGAGCAGTACGTC. Its translation is CASSEAGSPKAYEQYV. The chain uses TRBV6-1 and TRBJ2-7; possible D gene TRBD2, 6 bases. In germline, CDR1 is MNHNS, CDR2 SASEGT. This CDR3 has 16 amino acids. V shed 0 bases and J shed 2 bases, with 14 bases lying between them.

V gene TRBV6-5 combines with J gene TRBJ2-4; 12 nucleotides line up with TRBD1. V trimming: 6 bases; J trimming: 2 bases; junction bases outside the gene matches: 2. In germline, CDR1 is MNHEY, CDR2 SVGAGI. This CDR3 is built from 15 residues. Here the CDR3 reads CASRGDRGPKNIQYF. The CDR3 DNA sequence: TGTGCCAGCAGGGGGGACAGGGGGCCCAAAAACATTCAGTACTTC.

V and J are TRBV6-2 or TRBV6-3 and TRBJ1-2; D remains ambiguous. The V and J ends lost 2 bases and 6 bases respectively, with 7 bases between them. Germline V gives CDR1 MNHEY, CDR2 SVGEGT. The CDR3 is 12 residues long. CDR3 sequence reads: CASSYGTHGYTF. As DNA, the CDR3 is TGTGCCAGCAGTTACGGCACGCATGGCTACACCTTC.

This chain uses TRBV28 with TRBJ2-5, with D maybe TRBD1 (5 bases). Germline V lookup: CDR1 MDHEN, CDR2 SYDVKM. This CDR3 is built from 14 residues. Trimming stripped 8 bases from V and 10 bases from J, with 23 bases between. Here the CDR3 reads CASEAGLLVGDQYF. In DNA form, the CDR3 reads TGTGCCAGCGAAGCAGGGCTCCTTGTGGGCGACCAGTACTTC.

To note about this clone: This specimen includes other DNA sequences encoding the same CDR3. The V call is TRBV5-4, the J call TRBJ2-3; D not resolved. The germline V and J ends were trimmed by 0 bases and 1 base, with 3 bases remaining between them. The CDR3 spans 13 residues. CDR1 SGHNT and CDR2 YYREEE come from the germline V gene (reference sequence). The CDR3 here is CASSLGGTDTQYF. CDR3 DNA: TGTGCCAGCAGCTTGGGTGGCACAGATACGCAGTATTTT. Based on the CDR3 plus reference TRBV5-4 and TRBJ2-3, the full variable domain is ETGVTQSPTHLIKTRGQQVTLRCSSQSGHNTVSWYQQALGQGPQFIFQYYREEENGRGNFPPRFSGLQFPNYSSELNVNALELDDSALYLCASSLGGTDTQYFGPGTRLTVL.

The J gene is TRBJ1-2, the V gene TRBV6-1, with unresolved D. Germline V gene lookup returns CDR1 MNHNS and CDR2 SASEGT. The CDR3 loop spans 12 amino acids. Trimming left V 8 bases short and J 4 bases short, with 11 bases between. The CDR3, as DNA: TGTGCCAGCGGGCCCACCTCCTATGGCTACACCTTC. Its translation: CASGPTSYGYTF.

This clone is a singleton in its sample. The DNA of the CDR3 is TGCAGCGTTTCGGTAGTAAAGACCCAGTACTTC. Translated, it gives CSVSVVKTQYF. The genes are TRBV29-1 and TRBJ2-5; D gene ambiguous. The germline V gene encodes CDR1 SQVTM and CDR2 ANQGSEA. The CDR3 extends over 11 amino acids. V was trimmed by 5 bases and J by 6 bases, leaving 10 bases between them.

This chain connects TRBV3-1 (or the pseudogene TRBV3-2) to TRBJ1-1; D call uncertain. V lost 0 bases and J lost 1, with 9 bases in between. CDR1 is LGHDT and CDR2 is YNNKEL in the germline V gene (reference sequence). The CDR3 covers 15 residues. The CDR3 nucleotides are TGTGCCAGCAGCCAAGAGAAATGGGAGAACACTGAAGCTTTCTTT. This gives the protein CASSQEKWENTEAFF.

The rearrangement links TRBV9 to TRBJ2-1; 7 bases map to TRBD2. Unmatched junction bases numbered 8, after V lost 4 bases and J lost 4 bases. Germline assignment: CDR1 SGDLS and CDR2 YYNGEE. This CDR3 contains 15 residues. CDR3 in DNA: TGTGCCAGCAGCCCTTCAGCGGGGCCGTACAATGAGCAGTTCTTC. Translating it yields CASSPSAGPYNEQFF.

The J gene is TRBJ2-7, the V gene TRBV6-6, with D tentatively TRBD2 (6 bases). The CDR3 is made up of 14 amino acids. Between the trimmed V and J ends, which lost 3 bases and 3 bases, there was a span of 12 bases. CDR1 is MNHNY and CDR2 is SVGAGI in the germline V gene (reference sequence). CDR3 DNA: TGTGCCAGCAGTTATCTGGGCGGGGACTACGAGCAGTACGTC. It encodes CASSYLGGDYEQYV.

The CDR3 sequence is CASSLMQITDTQYF. CDR3 coding DNA: TGCGCCAGCAGCTTGATGCAGATCACAGATACGCAGTATTTT. V usage is TRBV5-1 and J usage is TRBJ2-3, with D uncertain. V was pared by 1 base and J by 2 bases, with 8 bases between. Germline CDR1 reads SGHRS; CDR2 reads YFSETQ. The CDR3 is 14 amino acids.

The V gene is TRBV3-1 (or the pseudogene TRBV3-2), the J gene TRBJ1-3; D might be TRBD1 (5 bases). The germline V gene encodes CDR1 LGHDT and CDR2 YNNKEL (reference sequence). V was clipped by 4 bases and J by 4 bases, with 8 bases between them. This CDR3 has 13 residues. CDR3 residues: CASSRRAGNTIYF. CDR3 bases: TGTGCCAGCAGCCGCAGGGCCGGAAACACCATATATTTT.

V gene TRBV11-3 combines with J gene TRBJ2-1; D might be TRBD1 (5 bases). The V gene's germline CDR1 is SGHNT and CDR2 YENEEA. The CDR3 is 13 residues long. V shed 5 bases and J shed 10 bases, with 15 bases lying between them. The CDR3 coding sequence is TGTGCCAGCAGCCCTAGGGGATTGGGCGAGCAGTTCTTC. Translating it yields CASSPRGLGEQFF.